This TCR beta chain comes out of a study of blood T cell repertoires in COVID-19. Study background: T cells, B-cell-depleted T cells, or PBMCs provided the cDNA or gDNA that served as material.

In germline, CDR1 is LNHDA, CDR2 SQIVND (reference sequence). The CDR3 runs 13 residues. Trimming took 4 bases from V and 9 from J, leaving 13 bases between them. Some clones are missing from TCRdb's copy, which holds only in-frame ones; the method was immunoSEQ multiplex PCR. The table records some 70,000 clones, 70% to 90% of them present only once. This clonotype originated in a woman in her thirties or forties who had recovered from COVID-19. The sequenced sample was PBMCs or T cells enriched from blood (not recorded which). The V gene is TRBV19, the J gene TRBJ2-1; D perhaps matches TRBD2 (6 bases). The CDR3 sequence is CASSTLRGGEQFF. The CDR3 DNA is TGTGCCAGTAGTACCCTGCGGGGAGGTGAGCAGTTCTTC. The full variable domain, rest sourced from reference TRBV19 and TRBJ2-1, is DGGITQSPKYLFRKEGQNVTLSCEQNLNHDAMYWYRQDPGQGLRLIYYSQIVNDFQKGDIAEGYSVSREKKESFPLTVTSAQKNPTAFYLCASSTLRGGEQFFGPGTRLTVL.